Shown below are 2 T cell receptor beta chains from a single sample sequenced in a study of CD8 T cells in ankylosing spondylitis. TCRdb passed the 5' RACE reads through MiXCR, listing each CDR3 protein once. The table has roughly 69,000 distinct CDR3 sequences, 5.3% seen once. Sequences were obtained from blood, either unsorted or a sorted T cell fraction (not recorded which). Receptor source: a male donor with ankylosing spondylitis or in good health (not recorded which).

This clonotype was counted many times. This chain joins TRBV20-1 and TRBJ1-1; D gene unclear. V lost 6 bases and J 3 bases, leaving 14 bases between the germline ends. The CDR3 covers 13 residues. Germline V lookup: CDR1 DFQATT, CDR2 SNEGSKA (reference sequence). CDR3 sequence: CSARKGRDTEAFF. In DNA form, the CDR3 reads TGCAGTGCCAGAAAAGGGAGGGACACTGAAGCTTTCTTT.

This clonotype was counted many times. The chain combines TRBV6-5 with TRBJ2-3; D gene ambiguous. Germline CDR1 reads MNHEY; CDR2 reads SVGAGI. The CDR3 contains 11 residues. The germline V and J ends were trimmed by 10 bases and 5 bases, with 10 bases remaining between them. The CDR3 bases are TGTGCCACCACCATGGGAGATACGCAGTATTTT. The encoded protein is CATTMGDTQYF.